This is a list of T cell receptor beta chains from one sample in a study of CD8 T cells in Susac syndrome. TCRdb independently ran MiXCR on the immunoSEQ multiplex PCR reads; one entry per CDR3 protein. The data contain 160,000 or so distinct CDR3 sequences, approximately 94% of them singletons. The source material was CD8+ T cells from PBMCs. All receptors come from a human donor with multiple sclerosis. Both conserved end residues are part of each CDR3. A D gene is named only where the DNA matches it firmly. Expanded clones get a size class; other rows say once, few or many, or leave the size out.

CDR3 DNA | CDR3 protein | clone size | V gene | D gene | J gene
TGCAGCGTTGAACTTGGCACTGAAGCTTTCTTT | CSVELGTEAFF | NA | TRBV29-1 | NA | TRBJ1-1
TGTGCCAGCAGCTTATATACGGCTCCTGCTTATCAGCCCCAGCATTTT | CASSLYTAPAYQPQHF | NA | TRBV7-6 | NA | TRBJ1-5
TGTGCCACCAGCCGGGACAGGGGATCCTACAATGAGCAGTTCTTC | CATSRDRGSYNEQFF | NA | TRBV15 | TRBD1 | TRBJ2-1
TGTGCCAGCAGTTGGGCAGGGGTGCCAAATCAGCCCCAGCATTTT | CASSWAGVPNQPQHF | NA | TRBV27 | NA | TRBJ1-5
TGTGCCAGCAGCGGACGAGAGTACGAGCAGTACTTC | CASSGREYEQYF | NA | TRBV7-8 | NA | TRBJ2-7
TGCAGCGTTATACCGGGACAGCGGAAAGTAGCTGATCAGCCCCAGCATTTT | CSVIPGQRKVADQPQHF | NA | TRBV29-1 | TRBD1 | TRBJ1-5
TGCAGTGCTAGAGAGCGGGGGTCCGCTGAGCAGTTCTTC | CSARERGSAEQFF | once | TRBV20-1 | TRBD2 | TRBJ2-1
TGTGCCAGCAGCGTAGTGAGACAGGGCCCCCATGCCGGGGCCAACGTCCTGACTTTC | CASSVVRQGPHAGANVLTF | NA | TRBV9 | TRBD1 | TRBJ2-6
TGTGCCAGCAGCCAGAGACAGGGGTCCGGGGCCAACGTCCTGACTTTC | CASSQRQGSGANVLTF | once | TRBV7-6 | TRBD1 | TRBJ2-6
TGCAGCGTCCCCCTTCAGAACACCGGGGAGCTGTTTTTT | CSVPLQNTGELFF | NA | TRBV29-1 | NA | TRBJ2-2
TGTGCCTGGAGTGTACCCTCACTTGGGACAGAACATAATTCACCCCTCCACTTT | CAWSVPSLGTEHNSPLHF | NA | TRBV30 | TRBD1 | TRBJ1-6
TGTGCCAGCAGCCCAGGGACAGGGGGCATAGCCAAAAACATTCAGTACTTC | CASSPGTGGIAKNIQYF | NA | TRBV7-9 | TRBD1 | TRBJ2-4
TGTGCCAGCAGTGGAACAGGGGCAGGAGGAACTGAAGCTTTCTTT | CASSGTGAGGTEAFF | NA | TRBV6-2/TRBV6-3 | TRBD1 | TRBJ1-1
TGTGCCAGCAGAGAAACCTTCCGGGACACCAATGAGCAGTTCTTC | CASRETFRDTNEQFF | NA | TRBV6-1 | NA | TRBJ2-1
TGTGCCTGGAGGCAAAGGGGAACGGGTGAAAAACTGTTTTTT | CAWRQRGTGEKLFF | NA | TRBV30 | NA | TRBJ1-4
TGCAGTGCCCAGCAGGGGTTTGGGTGGGCCAACGTCCTGACTTTC | CSAQQGFGWANVLTF | NA | TRBV20-1 | NA | TRBJ2-6
TGTGCCAGCAGCTTGGGTAGCGGGGGGCCGATGGGGCAGTATTTT | CASSLGSGGPMGQYF | NA | TRBV7-9 | TRBD2 | TRBJ2-3
TGTGCCAGCAGTGACAGGAGGGGTGGCTACACCTTC | CASSDRRGGYTF | NA | TRBV27 | NA | TRBJ1-2
TGTGCCAGCAGCTTACGGTTTGGTGGGGCAGGTCAGCCCCAGCATTTT | CASSLRFGGAGQPQHF | NA | TRBV13 | NA | TRBJ1-5
TGCAGCGTAACACCCGACAGGGCACACATTCAGTACTTC | CSVTPDRAHIQYF | NA | TRBV29-1 | TRBD1 | TRBJ2-4
TGTGCCACACAGCATTCGCCGGGGCGAGAGCAGTACTTC | CATQHSPGREQYF | NA | TRBV24-1 | NA | TRBJ2-7
TGTGCCAGCAGCTTGGTGGCAGTTCAAGAGACCCAGTACTTC | CASSLVAVQETQYF | once | TRBV5-6 | NA | TRBJ2-5
TGTGCCTGGGGTTACGAGGACAGACAAGAGACCCAGTACTTC | CAWGYEDRQETQYF | NA | TRBV30 | NA | TRBJ2-5
TGCAGTGCCACGTCCGGGCACACCGGCCACCCTGAAGCTTTCTTT | CSATSGHTGHPEAFF | NA | TRBV20-1 | NA | TRBJ1-1
TGTGCCAGCAGTTTGGAGACGCCCGCGAGGGGCAAGTTCGATGAGCAGTTCTTC | CASSLETPARGKFDEQFF | NA | TRBV28 | NA | TRBJ2-1
TGTGCCAGCACAACGCGGGGAGCTGAAGCTTTCTTT | CASTTRGAEAFF | NA | TRBV2 | NA | TRBJ1-1
TGTGCCAGCAATGAGGGAACAGTTTCACCCCTCCACTTT | CASNEGTVSPLHF | NA | TRBV6-1 | NA | TRBJ1-6
TGTGCCAGCAGCTTAGTTGGGACAGGGGGCTGGGAGCAGTACTTC | CASSLVGTGGWEQYF | NA | TRBV7-9 | TRBD1 | TRBJ2-7
TGTGCCAGCAGCTTAGGGAACGGAAAACTGTTTTTT | CASSLGNGKLFF | NA | TRBV7-9 | NA | TRBJ1-4
TGTGCCAGCAGCGTACAGGGGTCGAACTATGGCTACACCTTC | CASSVQGSNYGYTF | once | TRBV9 | NA | TRBJ1-2
TGTGCCAGCAGCTTACGAGGCAGTGGGGGCATCTATGGCTACACCTTC | CASSLRGSGGIYGYTF | NA | TRBV7-9 | NA | TRBJ1-2
TGTGCCAGCAGCTCGGCCGGGTCGGGCTATGGCTACACCTTC | CASSSAGSGYGYTF | NA | TRBV5-4 | NA | TRBJ1-2
TGTGCCATCAGTGATGACCGCCTCGAAGCTTTCTTT | CAISDDRLEAFF | NA | TRBV10-3 | NA | TRBJ1-1
TGTGCCAGCAGCTCGACCGGTACCCCAGAGACCCAGTACTTC | CASSSTGTPETQYF | NA | TRBV11-2 | NA | TRBJ2-5
TGCAGCGTTGAAGATCTAGCGGGGGGAAAATACAATGAGCAGTTCTTC | CSVEDLAGGKYNEQFF | NA | TRBV29-1 | TRBD2 | TRBJ2-1
TGCGCCAGCAGCATCTATCGGGACATCGATAGTTCCCGGACAGATACGCAGTATTTT | CASSIYRDIDSSRTDTQYF | NA | TRBV5-1 | NA | TRBJ2-3
TGTGCCAGCAAAGTAGAGGTCTCGGGCACAGATACGCAGTATTTT | CASKVEVSGTDTQYF | NA | TRBV2 | NA | TRBJ2-3
TGTGCCAGCAGCTTAACGGGGAAGGCGGCTTTCTTT | CASSLTGKAAFF | NA | TRBV7-9 | NA | TRBJ1-1
TGCAGTGCCAGGGACAGCTATGGCTACACCTTC | CSARDSYGYTF | NA | TRBV20-1 | TRBD1 | TRBJ1-2
TGTGCCTGGAGGAACGGGGGGCCAACAAATGAGCAGTTCTTC | CAWRNGGPTNEQFF | NA | TRBV30 | NA | TRBJ2-1
TGCAGTGCTAGAGCAACGACAGGGTTCGACAGCGGGGAGCTGTTTTTT | CSARATTGFDSGELFF | NA | TRBV20-1 | TRBD1 | TRBJ2-2
TGTGCCAGCAGTGCGGGGAGTGAGCAGTTCTTC | CASSAGSEQFF | NA | TRBV25-1 | NA | TRBJ2-1
TGCGCCAGCAGCCCCCCCCTGAACAGGGGCGGGAACACCGGGGAGCTGTTTTTT | CASSPPLNRGGNTGELFF | NA | TRBV5-1 | TRBD1 | TRBJ2-2
TGTGCCAGCACCTCCGGGGTGGGGCCCCAGCATTTT | CASTSGVGPQHF | NA | TRBV27 | NA | TRBJ1-5
TGTGCCAGCAGCGTAGGGCCGGGGGCCACTGAAGCTTTCTTT | CASSVGPGATEAFF | NA | TRBV9 | NA | TRBJ1-1
TGTGCCAGCAGCACGACAGAGTATGGCTACACCTTC | CASSTTEYGYTF | NA | TRBV9 | NA | TRBJ1-2
TGTGCCAGCAGTGAAACATCAGGGAACACTGAAGCTTTCTTT | CASSETSGNTEAFF | NA | TRBV2 | NA | TRBJ1-1
TGTGCCAGCAGCTCGTCCGGGCCCCAGGGCGAGCAGTACTTC | CASSSSGPQGEQYF | once | TRBV7-8 | NA | TRBJ2-7
TGTGCCAGCAGTTTTCCAAGCGGGGGCACTGAAGCTTTCTTT | CASSFPSGGTEAFF | NA | TRBV27 | NA | TRBJ1-1
TGTGCCAGCAGTTGGGGACGCCCGGCGGGGGCCAACGTCCTGACTTTC | CASSWGRPAGANVLTF | NA | TRBV12-3/TRBV12-4 | NA | TRBJ2-6
TGCAGTGCTACCCGGGACAGGGGAAGCACAGATACGCAGTATTTT | CSATRDRGSTDTQYF | NA | TRBV20-1 | TRBD1 | TRBJ2-3
TGTGCCAGCAGCCAAGATTGGGGACAGGACAATCAGCCCCAGCATTTT | CASSQDWGQDNQPQHF | once | TRBV3-1 | TRBD1 | TRBJ1-5
TGTGCCTCCCGAGGGAACAGCGACAATGAGCAGTTCTTC | CASRGNSDNEQFF | NA | TRBV2 | NA | TRBJ2-1
TGTGCCAGCCGGGACCTGCTCTACGAGCAGTACTTC | CASRDLLYEQYF | NA | TRBV27 | NA | TRBJ2-7